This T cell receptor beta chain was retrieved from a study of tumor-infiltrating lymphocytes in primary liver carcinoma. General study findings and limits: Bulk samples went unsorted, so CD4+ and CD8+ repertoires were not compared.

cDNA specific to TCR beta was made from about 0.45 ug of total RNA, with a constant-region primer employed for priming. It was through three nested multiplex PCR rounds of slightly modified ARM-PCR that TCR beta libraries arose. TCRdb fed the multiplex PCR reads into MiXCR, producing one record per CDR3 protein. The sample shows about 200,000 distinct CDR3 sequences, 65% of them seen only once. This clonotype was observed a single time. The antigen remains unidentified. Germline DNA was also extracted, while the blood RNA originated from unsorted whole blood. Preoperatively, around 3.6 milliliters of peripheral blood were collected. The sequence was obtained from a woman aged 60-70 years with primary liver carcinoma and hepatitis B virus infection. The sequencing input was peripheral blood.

The CDR3 sequence: CASSRTSGRSMSYEQYF. CDR3 sequence (DNA): TGTGCCAGCAGTAGGACTAGCGGGAGGAGCATGAGCTACGAGCAGTACTTC. This sequence joins TRBV11-2 and TRBJ2-7; 14 bases line up with TRBD2. The CDR3 contains 17 residues. CDR1 is SGHAT, CDR2 FQNNGV, per germline. Trimming cost V 6 bases and J 3 bases; bases outside gene matches: 10.